This T cell receptor (beta chain) was identified during a study of OX40 agonist ivuxolimab in advanced cancers. The wider study: Earlier treatment with anti-PD-1, anti-PD-L1 or anti-CTLA-4 was permitted, and 30% to 40% had received some.

Produced via immunoSEQ multiplex PCR; TCRdb's table is partial and in-frame only. The sample has around 80,000 clones, roughly 86% seen once. Patients had blood sampled at baseline and again on cycle 4 day 1 and cycle 7 day 1. The CDR3 is made up of 13 amino acids. Germline V gene data show CDR1 as SGHRS and CDR2 as YFSETQ. V was cut by 2 bases and J by 0 bases, with 5 bases left in between. The chain couples TRBV5-1 to TRBJ1-1; D is undetermined. The clonotype was recovered from an adult with an advanced solid tumor such as melanoma, head and neck, liver or kidney cancer. The material sequenced was CD4+ or CD8+ T cells sorted from blood, taken in a trial of the OX40 agonist ivuxolimab. CDR3 in amino acids: CASSFQMNTEAFF. The CDR3 DNA reads TGCGCCAGCAGCTTCCAGATGAACACTGAAGCTTTCTTT. The full variable domain, in which reference TRBV5-1 and TRBJ1-1 provide the parts outside the CDR3, is KAGVTQTPRYLIKTRGQQVTLSCSPISGHRSVSWYQQTPGQGLQFLFEYFSETQRNKGNFPGRFSGRQFSNSRSEMNVSTLELGDSALYLCASSFQMNTEAFFGQGTRLTVV.